This is a list of T cell receptor beta chains from one sample in a study of glioma-infiltrating T cells after dendritic cell vaccination. Some clones are missing from TCRdb's copy, which holds only in-frame ones; the method was immunoSEQ multiplex PCR. The profile covers 85,000 to 100,000 clones, with 75% to 90% appearing a single time and around 5.4% taken by the ten largest. This sample comprised blood, obtained after dendritic cell vaccination. These receptors all come from a human donor with glioblastoma. The CDR3 runs from the conserved cysteine through the conserved F or W. Fields, in order: J gene, D gene, V gene, clone size, CDR3 protein, CDR3 DNA. The D gene is left open where the match is weak. Clone sizes are given selectively: once, few, many, or a class where the clone is expanded.

J: TRBJ2-7
D: TRBD2
V: TRBV7-8
size: .
CDR3: CASSSRTSGASYEQYF
DNA: TGTGCCAGCAGCAGCCGGACTAGCGGGGCCTCCTACGAGCAGTACTTC

J: TRBJ2-1
D: TRBD2
V: TRBV5-1
size: .
CDR3: CASSTGTTFDEQFF
DNA: TGCGCCAGCAGCACCGGGACTACGTTTGATGAGCAGTTCTTC

J: TRBJ2-3
D: .
V: TRBV5-8
size: .
CDR3: CASRTGLNLGSTDTQYF
DNA: TGTGCCAGCAGAACGGGACTCAATTTAGGTAGCACAGATACGCAGTATTTT

J: TRBJ2-7
D: TRBD1
V: TRBV28
size: .
CDR3: CASSLTGGRQYF
DNA: TGTGCCAGCAGTTTAACAGGGGGGAGGCAGTACTTC

J: TRBJ1-2
D: .
V: TRBV6-1
size: few
CDR3: CASMEPGNNGYTF
DNA: TGTGCCAGCATGGAGCCAGGGAATAATGGCTACACCTTC

J: TRBJ2-7
D: TRBD2
V: TRBV11-2
size: .
CDR3: CASSPGTSGRRLGYEQYF
DNA: TGTGCCAGCAGCCCCGGGACTAGCGGGAGGAGATTGGGCTACGAGCAGTACTTC

J: TRBJ1-5
D: TRBD1
V: TRBV28
size: once
CDR3: CASSLTGGVDQPQHF
DNA: TGTGCCAGCAGTCTTACAGGGGGCGTGGATCAGCCCCAGCATTTT

J: TRBJ2-1
D: .
V: TRBV6-1
size: .
CDR3: CASTLMVARDEQFF
DNA: TGTGCCAGCACTCTCATGGTTGCTCGCGATGAGCAGTTCTTC

J: TRBJ1-5
D: .
V: TRBV27
size: .
CDR3: CASSRPGRPQHF
DNA: TGTGCCAGCAGCCGTCCGGGGAGGCCCCAGCATTTT

J: TRBJ2-2
D: .
V: TRBV27
size: few
CDR3: CASSFLGDYTGELFF
DNA: TGTGCCAGCAGTTTTTTAGGGGATTACACCGGGGAGCTGTTTTTT

J: TRBJ2-7
D: .
V: TRBV7-6
size: .
CDR3: CASSTTGPLLPYEQYF
DNA: TGTGCCAGCAGCACGACAGGTCCTCTTCTACCGTACGAGCAGTACTTC

J: TRBJ1-6
D: TRBD1
V: TRBV2
size: .
CDR3: CASTEMGQVNSPLHF
DNA: TGTGCCAGCACTGAAATGGGACAGGTGAATTCACCCCTCCACTTT

J: TRBJ1-1
D: TRBD1
V: TRBV27
size: .
CDR3: CATVDRGVWTEAFF
DNA: TGTGCCACCGTCGACAGGGGTGTATGGACTGAAGCTTTCTTT